This T cell receptor (beta chain) was sequenced for a study of post-analysis software for immune sequencing data. Study-level results: TRBV5-6, TRBV5-1 and TRBV20-1 belonged to a set of roughly 5 TRBV segments that were more frequent in patients than controls.

This clonotype was seen only a few times. Its cognate antigen is unknown. V lost 1 base and J lost 6; bases outside the gene matches: 14. CDR1 and CDR2 from the germline V gene are SGHVS and FQNEAQ. This CDR3 contains 17 residues. Tagging with unique molecular identifiers was a feature of the TCR beta cDNA libraries. One entry per CDR3 protein, called by TCRdb with MiXCR from the PCR reads. The sample contains 750,000 to 950,000 distinct CDR3 sequences, roughly 50% of which appear only once. Specimen: blood. The chain recombines TRBV7-8 with TRBJ2-5; 7 nucleotides line up with TRBD2. This TCR was sampled from a girl aged 5-17 years with multiple sclerosis. In DNA, the CDR3 is TGTGCCAGCAGCTTAGGGGCGACGGGCGGGAGAAAAAAGACCCAGTACTTC. Translated: CASSLGATGGRKKTQYF.